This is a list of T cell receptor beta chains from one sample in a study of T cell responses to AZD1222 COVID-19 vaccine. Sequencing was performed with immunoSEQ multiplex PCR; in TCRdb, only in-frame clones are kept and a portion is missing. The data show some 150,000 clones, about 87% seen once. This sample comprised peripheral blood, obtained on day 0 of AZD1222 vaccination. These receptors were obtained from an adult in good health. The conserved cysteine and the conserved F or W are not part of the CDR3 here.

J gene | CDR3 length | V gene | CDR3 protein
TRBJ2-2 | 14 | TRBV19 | ASSPQGSGATGELF
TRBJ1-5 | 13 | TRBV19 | ASSWEDRGNQPQH
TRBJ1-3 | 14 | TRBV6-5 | ASSYSVGQGGNTIY
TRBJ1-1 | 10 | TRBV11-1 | ASSLAGTEAF
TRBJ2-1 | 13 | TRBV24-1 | ATSDSGRVDNEQF
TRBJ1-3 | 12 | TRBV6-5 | ASRELYSGNTIY
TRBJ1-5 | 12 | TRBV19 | ASSIEGDLRPQH
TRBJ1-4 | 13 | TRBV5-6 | ASSLGTGGKGKLF
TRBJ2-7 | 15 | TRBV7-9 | ASSPGASGRVAYEQY
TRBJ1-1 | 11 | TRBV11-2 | ASSLAGPSEAF
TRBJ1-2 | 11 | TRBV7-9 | ASSHLVTLGYT
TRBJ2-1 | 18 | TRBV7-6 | ASSLSAGDGTGLMYNEQF
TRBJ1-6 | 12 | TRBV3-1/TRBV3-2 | ASSPSSYNSPLH
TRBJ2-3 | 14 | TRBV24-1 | ATSDAGLGVGDTQY
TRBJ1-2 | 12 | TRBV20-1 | SASYGRGGYGYT
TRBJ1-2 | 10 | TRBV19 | ASRGKMDGYT
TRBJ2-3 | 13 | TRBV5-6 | ASSTAGRTIDTQY
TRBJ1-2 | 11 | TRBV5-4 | ASSLEGRYGYT
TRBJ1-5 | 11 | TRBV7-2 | ASSLYTNQPQH
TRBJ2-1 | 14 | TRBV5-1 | ASSREVTAGGNEQF
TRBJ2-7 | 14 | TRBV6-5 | ASSYSSFGQGKEQY
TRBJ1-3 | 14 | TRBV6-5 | ASSYLSDISGNTIY
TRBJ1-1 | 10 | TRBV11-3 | ASSQWGTEAF
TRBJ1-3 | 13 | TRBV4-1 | ASSQTDRDGNTIY
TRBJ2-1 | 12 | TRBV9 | ASSPGTSGAGEF
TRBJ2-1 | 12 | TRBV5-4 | ASSLESSGGEQF
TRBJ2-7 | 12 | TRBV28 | ASIGLAGPYEQY
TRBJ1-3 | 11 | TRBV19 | ASTQGSGNTIY
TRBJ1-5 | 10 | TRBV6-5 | ATQDGNQPQH
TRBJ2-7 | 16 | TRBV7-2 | ASSLASTSGRAGYEQY
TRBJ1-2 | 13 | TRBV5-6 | ASSLYWTGSYGYT
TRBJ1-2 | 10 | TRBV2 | ASSGDRDGYT
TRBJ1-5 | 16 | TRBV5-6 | ASSLSGGAAYSNQPQH
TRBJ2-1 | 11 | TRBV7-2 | ASSYDSGRQQF
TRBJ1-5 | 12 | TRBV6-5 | ASSYVGVHQPQH
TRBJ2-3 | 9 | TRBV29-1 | SVGGQGTQY
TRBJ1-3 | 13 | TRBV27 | ASSLGPFSGNTIY
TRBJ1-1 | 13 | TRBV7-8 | ASSLRDTLNTEAF
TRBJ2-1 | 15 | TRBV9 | ASSGTRGQSSPNEQF
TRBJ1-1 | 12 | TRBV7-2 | ASSPAGGSTEAF
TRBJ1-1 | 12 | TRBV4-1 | ASSRVQGETEAF
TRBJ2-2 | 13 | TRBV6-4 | ASSGLAGGTGELF
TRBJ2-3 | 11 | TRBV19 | ASRRGWPDTQY
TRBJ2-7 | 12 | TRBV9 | ASSEGPRSYEQY
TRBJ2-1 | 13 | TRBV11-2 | ASSLWNSEVNEQF
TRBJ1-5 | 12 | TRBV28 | ASTLGGAPQPQH
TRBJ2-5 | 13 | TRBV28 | ASSHYRGRGETQY
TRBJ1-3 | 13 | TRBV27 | ASSPRDVPGNTIY
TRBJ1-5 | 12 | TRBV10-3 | AISEMGAGQPQH
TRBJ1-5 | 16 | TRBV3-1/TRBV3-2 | ASSQDRTDLNSNQPQH
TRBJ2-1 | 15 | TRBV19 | ASSIGLALSSYNEQF
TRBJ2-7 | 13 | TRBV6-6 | ASSGGPGQGIEQY
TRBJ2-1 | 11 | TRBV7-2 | ASSLGAYNEQF
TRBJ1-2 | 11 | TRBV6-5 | ASSLDRTDGYT
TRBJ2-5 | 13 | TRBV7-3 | ASSPQAGGAETQY
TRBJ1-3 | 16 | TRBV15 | ATSTPDRGQISGNTIY
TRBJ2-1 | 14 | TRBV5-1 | ASSPDGRRSCNEQF
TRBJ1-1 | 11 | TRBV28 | ASRGTGKTEAF
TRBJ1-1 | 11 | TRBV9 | ASSFSQDTGAF